The next 25 T cell receptor beta chains were all read from a single sample in a study of graft-versus-host responses after intestinal transplantation (dated by TCRdb to about 2021). The library was produced with the immunoSEQ multiplex PCR assay. TCRdb obtained this table from immuneACCESS and retained in-frame rearrangements with V and J assigned. These tables miss some clones; where compared with another copy, unresolved V genes account for less than half of the shortfall, and the remainder is unexplained. Recorded for this sample are under 75,000 clones; roughly 90% of them occurred a single time. The top ten clones comprise around 1.7% of the sample. Intraepithelial and lamina propria lymphocytes were isolated from graft specimens using dithiothreitol, EDTA incubations and collagenase D digestion. The sequenced sample was ileum tissue, obtained approximately 370 days after transplant. The receptor set was obtained from a human patient who received an intestinal transplant, so some T cells may come from the graft donor.

The chain recombines TRBV11-2 with TRBJ1-2; a weak D match, TRBD1 (5 bases). The CDR3 covers 13 residues. The V gene's germline CDR1 is SGHAT and CDR2 FQNNGV. Trimming took 0 bases from V and 5 from J, leaving 7 bases between them. Written as DNA, the CDR3 is TGTGCCAGCAGCTTAGAGGGGGGGTATGGCTACACCTTC. Its translation: CASSLEGGYGYTF.

The chain employs TRBV2 and TRBJ2-1; 8 bases are a match to TRBD2. This CDR3 is 17 amino acids long. V was pared by 0 bases and J by 2 bases, with 6 bases of the junction left unmatched. Germline CDR1 is SNHLY and CDR2 is FYNNEI. The CDR3 DNA follows: TGTGCCAGCAGTGAAGCCGGGGGGGGTTTCACCTACAATGAGCAGTTCTTC. This gives the protein CASSEAGGGFTYNEQFF.

The chain carries TRBV18 and TRBJ1-4; D is ambiguous. Trimming took 2 bases from V and 2 from J, leaving 3 bases between them. Germline V gene lookup returns CDR1 KGHSH and CDR2 LQKENI. The CDR3 runs to 13 residues. As DNA, the CDR3 is TGTGCCAGCTCACCAGGTACTAATGAAAAACTGTTTTTT. Residues: CASSPGTNEKLFF.

The genes are TRBV7-2 and TRBJ2-7, with no clear D. The V gene lost 5 bases and the J gene lost 2 bases, with 10 bases spanning the gap. The CDR3 covers 13 residues. Germline loops: CDR1 SGHTA, CDR2 FQGNSA. CDR3 nucleotides: TGTGCCAGCAGCCACCTAGTTCCCTACGAGCAGTACTTC. Its translation: CASSHLVPYEQYF.

The J gene is TRBJ2-2, the V gene TRBV4-1; possible D gene TRBD2, 6 bases. Germline V gene lookup returns CDR1 MGHRA and CDR2 YSYEKL. The CDR3 is made up of 15 amino acids. The V end lost 4 bases, the J end lost 0 bases, and 9 bases lay between the germline ends. The CDR3 sequence is CASSLGRANTGELFF. CDR3 bases: TGCGCCAGCAGCCTCGGGAGAGCGAACACCGGGGAGCTGTTTTTT.

V usage is TRBV6-1 and J usage is TRBJ2-7; maybe TRBD1 (6 bases). This CDR3 has 15 residues. CDR1 MNHNS and CDR2 SASEGT come from the germline V gene. V was cut by 5 bases and J by 1 base, with 15 bases left in between. CDR3 nucleotides: TGTGCCAGCAGTTTTACAGGGCAGCAATCCTACGAGCAGTACTTC. Translated, it gives CASSFTGQQSYEQYF.

The chain combines TRBV9 with TRBJ2-5; 9 nucleotides line up with TRBD1. The last part of the DNA fits TRBJ2-7 better; the J call may be wrong. The CDR3 is made up of 15 amino acids. CDR1 and CDR2 from the germline V gene are SGDLS and YYNGEE. This CDR3 reads CASSVDWDRASEQYF. In nucleotides, the CDR3 is TGTGCCAGCAGCGTAGATTGGGACAGGGCGTCCGAGCAGTACTTC.

V and J are TRBV27 and TRBJ2-7; 9 bases align to TRBD2. The germline gives CDR1 MNHEY, CDR2 SMNVEV (reference sequence). The ends lost 2 bases at V and 0 bases at J; junction bases unmatched: 2. The CDR3 is made up of 15 amino acids. CDR3 DNA: TGTGCCAGCAGTTTACGACTAGCGGACTCCTACGAGCAGTACTTC. Translated: CASSLRLADSYEQYF.

The chain couples TRBV28 to TRBJ2-6, with unresolved D. The germline V and J ends were trimmed by 5 bases and 0 bases, with 5 bases remaining between them. The CDR3 totals 14 residues. Germline assignment: CDR1 MDHEN and CDR2 SYDVKM. Here the CDR3 reads CASSQNSGANVLTF. As DNA, the CDR3 is TGTGCCAGCAGTCAAAACTCTGGGGCCAACGTCCTGACTTTC.

The chain employs TRBV28 and TRBJ2-1, with 8 bases lining up with TRBD2. The CDR3 consists of 14 residues. Trimming at V came to 10 bases and at J to 4 bases, leaving 9 bases not matched to a gene. Germline V gene sequence: CDR1 MDHEN, CDR2 SYDVKM. The CDR3 sequence: CATFGTSPYNEQFF. The CDR3 DNA sequence: TGTGCCACCTTCGGGACTAGTCCGTACAATGAGCAGTTCTTC.

This clone has just one count. This sequence joins TRBV28 and TRBJ2-1, with TRBD2 matching 14 bases. This CDR3 comprises 18 residues. The trim removed 4 bases at V and 1 base at J, leaving 6 bases unmatched. Germline lookup yields CDR1 MDHEN and CDR2 SYDVKM. CDR3 DNA: TGTGCCAGCAGTTCGGGACTAGCGGGAGACCCTTCCTACAATGAGCAGTTCTTC. Translated: CASSSGLAGDPSYNEQFF.

V usage is TRBV11-2 and J usage is TRBJ2-7; no definite D call. CDR3 size: 16 residues. The V and J ends lost 0 bases and 2 bases respectively, with 14 bases between them. The germline V gene encodes CDR1 SGHAT and CDR2 FQNNGV. CDR3 in amino acids: CASSLDIGAGTYEQYF. The CDR3 DNA reads TGTGCCAGCAGCTTAGATATTGGCGCAGGCACCTACGAGCAGTACTTC. Full variable domain (rest looked up from reference TRBV11-2 and TRBJ2-7): EAGVAQSPRYKIIEKRQSVAFWCNPISGHATLYWYQQILGQGPKLLIQFQNNGVVDDSQLPKDRFSAERLKGVDSTLKIQPAKLEDSAVYLCASSLDIGAGTYEQYFGPGTRLTVT.

This chain uses TRBV13 with TRBJ2-7; D unclear. V was pared by 5 bases and J by 7 bases, with 18 bases between. This CDR3 spans 14 amino acids. The germline CDR1 and CDR2 sequences are PRHDT and FYEKMQ (reference sequence). The DNA for the CDR3 is TGTGCCAGCAGCGCCTCGTCGACCATTGTAGAGCAGTACTTC. Encoded protein: CASSASSTIVEQYF. The variable domain in full, completed from reference TRBV13 and TRBJ2-7, reads AAGVIQSPRHLIKEKRETATLKCYPIPRHDTVYWYQQGPGQDPQFLISFYEKMQSDKGSIPDRFSAQQFSDYHSELNMSSLELGDSALYFCASSASSTIVEQYFGPGTRLTVT.

The rearrangement joins TRBV7-6 to TRBJ1-1; TRBD1 agrees at 7 bases. The CDR3 totals 17 residues. With V trimmed by 5 bases and J by 2 bases, 14 bases remained unmatched. CDR1 and CDR2 (germline): SGHVS, FNYEAQ. CDR3 loop: CASSLRVTGTANTEAFF. The CDR3 nucleotides read TGTGCCAGCAGCCTCAGGGTGACCGGGACAGCCAACACTGAAGCTTTCTTT.

The J gene is TRBJ2-7, the V gene TRBV11-2; tentatively, D is TRBD1 (5 bases). The germline gives CDR1 SGHAT, CDR2 FQNNGV. V lost 1 base and J lost 3, with 10 bases in between. This CDR3 spans 14 amino acids. In DNA form, the CDR3 reads TGTGCCAGCAGCTTAGCGTCGACAGACTACGAGCAGTACTTC. Its translation: CASSLASTDYEQYF.

The chain carries TRBV11-2 and TRBJ2-3; possible D gene TRBD2, 5 bases. CDR1 is SGHAT and CDR2 is FQNNGV in the germline V gene. Deletions cut 5 bases from V and 2 bases from J, with 17 bases between. The CDR3 totals 16 residues. The CDR3 DNA reads TGTGCCAGCAGCCCAGTAGAGGGCCGCCACACAGATACGCAGTATTTT. Translating gives CASSPVEGRHTDTQYF.

The chain recombines TRBV6-6 with TRBJ2-5; no clear D gene. This CDR3 region has 13 residues. With 2 bases removed from V and 1 base from J, the gap between germline ends came to 5 bases. Looked up from germline, CDR1 is MNHNY and CDR2 is SVGAGI (reference sequence). The CDR3 protein is CASSYGPQETQYF. CDR3 in DNA: TGTGCCAGCAGTTACGGGCCCCAAGAGACCCAGTACTTC.

The chain recombines TRBV19 with TRBJ1-5; no firm D call. CDR1 and CDR2 from the germline V gene are LNHDA and SQIVND (reference sequence). Trimming took 1 base from V and 5 from J, leaving 9 bases between them. The CDR3 covers 14 residues. CDR3 DNA sequence: TGTGCCAGTAGTATAGGCCGGTGGGATCAGCCCCAGCATTTT. Its protein product is CASSIGRWDQPQHF.

The chain combines TRBV5-1 with TRBJ2-3; possibly TRBD1 for D (6 bases). This CDR3 is 15 amino acids long. Germline CDR1 is SGHRS and CDR2 is YFSETQ. Trimming took 0 bases from V and 4 from J, leaving 12 bases between them. The CDR3 is CASSLVGNRADTQYF. CDR3 sequence (DNA): TGCGCCAGCAGCTTGGTGGGAAACAGGGCAGATACGCAGTATTTT.

The chain has TRBV27 and TRBJ2-6; D is unresolved. The CDR3 has 15 residues. V was trimmed by 7 bases and J by 0 bases, leaving 10 bases between them. Looked up from germline, CDR1 is MNHEY and CDR2 is SMNVEV (reference sequence). The CDR3 loop is CASKSGSSGANVLTF. Here the CDR3 DNA reads TGTGCCAGCAAATCGGGCAGCTCTGGGGCCAACGTCCTGACTTTC.

The rearrangement links TRBV2 to TRBJ2-6, with no clear D. CDR1 and CDR2 from the germline V gene are SNHLY and FYNNEI. V lost 9 bases and J 1 base, leaving 7 bases between the germline ends. The CDR3 spans 13 residues. The CDR3 loop is CARTVSGANVLTF. CDR3 nucleotides: TGTGCCAGGACTGTTTCTGGGGCCAACGTCCTGACTTTC.

The chain is built from TRBV11-1 and TRBJ1-2, with a weak D call TRBD1 (5 bases). Germline V gives CDR1 SGHAT, CDR2 FQDESV (reference sequence). The CDR3 is 14 amino acids. Trimming cost V 5 bases and J 4 bases, with 14 bases left between them. The CDR3 DNA reads as TGTGCCAGCAGCCCAGACGGGGGGTCCTATGGCTACACCTTC. Translating gives CASSPDGGSYGYTF.

This chain links TRBV5-1 with TRBJ2-1, with D possibly matching TRBD1 (6 bases). V was pared by 5 bases and J by 0 bases, with 18 bases between. The CDR3 covers 17 residues. CDR1 is SGHRS, CDR2 YFSETQ, per germline. The CDR3 region is CASSFYREGSSYNEQFF. The CDR3 DNA is TGCGCCAGCAGTTTTTACAGGGAAGGGAGCTCCTACAATGAGCAGTTCTTC.

The count of this clone is one. The rearrangement joins TRBV9 to TRBJ2-5; 9 nucleotides align to TRBD2. V lost 3 bases to trimming and J lost 4 bases; unmatched junction nucleotides: 7. The germline gives CDR1 SGDLS, CDR2 YYNGEE. The CDR3 consists of 15 residues. The CDR3 sequence is CASSDSGSGSETQYF. The CDR3 DNA sequence: TGTGCCAGCAGCGATAGCGGGAGTGGGTCAGAGACCCAGTACTTC.

This chain uses TRBV6-5 with TRBJ1-6; D is undetermined. The V end was cut by 0 bases, the J end by 0 bases, with 3 bases between. Germline V gives CDR1 MNHEY, CDR2 SVGAGI. The CDR3 runs 15 residues. The CDR3 nucleotides are TGTGCCAGCAGTTACTCGGTCTCCTATAATTCACCCCTCCACTTT. This sequence encodes CASSYSVSYNSPLHF.